Only a few counts were recorded for the clone carrying this T cell receptor beta chain. Its cognate antigen is unknown. After removal of 7 bases from V and 1 base from J, the junction contained 7 bases not matched to a gene. Per germline, CDR1 SQVTM and CDR2 ANQGSEA. This CDR3 spans 15 amino acids. The data were taken from a study of cytomegalovirus exposure and HLA in healthy donors. Study outcomes and limitations: Cytomegalovirus status was reportedly diagnosed by the classifier with high specificity and sensitivity. Relative to equally common others, HLA-associated TCR beta chains showed greater clonal expansion in a later analysis. Judged likely to be a sequencing artifact was a cluster of highly shared sequence variants.

Use of 60 Vbeta and 13 Jbeta primers characterized the PCR. Sequencing used immunoSEQ multiplex PCR; TCRdb keeps in-frame clones, though not all of them. The sample shows roughly 100,000 clones, roughly 15% of them seen only once. The rearrangement links TRBV29-1 to TRBJ2-7; TRBD2 aligns across 13 bases. Sequenced input: PBMCs. The sequence came from a female donor in good health and CMV-seronegative. CDR3 DNA sequence: TGCAGCGCTATACGGGGACTAGCGGGGTCCTACGAGCAGTACTTC. It encodes CSAIRGLAGSYEQYF.